This TCR beta chain was captured by sequencing in a study of blood T cells in healthy people across ages. Trimming removed 4 bases from V and 6 bases from J, with 12 bases in between. From germline, CDR1 is MNHEY and CDR2 SMNVEV (reference sequence). CDR3 length: 13 residues. Then a second PCR, running about 6 to 11 cycles, was carried out with a sample-barcoded 5' primer and a J-beta primer mix. A template-switch adaptor with 12 random nucleotides tagged each cDNA molecule. TCRdb reanalysed the 5' RACE reads using MiXCR and keeps one entry per CDR3 protein. The data hold 1 million to 1.2 million distinct CDR3 sequences, with 35% to 45% observed a single time.

Sequenced input: blood. The chain uses TRBV27 and TRBJ2-5, with D tentatively TRBD2 (6 bases). This TCR was sampled from a man aged 18 to 30 in good health. CDR3 protein: CASSSGRGKTQYF. CDR3 bases: TGTGCCAGCAGTTCAGGACGGGGGAAGACCCAGTACTTC.